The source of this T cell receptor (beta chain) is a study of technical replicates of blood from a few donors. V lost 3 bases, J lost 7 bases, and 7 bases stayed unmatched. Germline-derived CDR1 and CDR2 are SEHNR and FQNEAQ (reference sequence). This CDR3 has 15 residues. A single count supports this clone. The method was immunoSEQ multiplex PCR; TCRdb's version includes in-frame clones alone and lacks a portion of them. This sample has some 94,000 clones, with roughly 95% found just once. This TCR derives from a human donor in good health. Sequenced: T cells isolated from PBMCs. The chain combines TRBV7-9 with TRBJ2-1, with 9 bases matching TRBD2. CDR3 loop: CASSFVAGGGNEQFF. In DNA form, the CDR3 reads TGTGCCAGCAGCTTCGTGGCGGGAGGGGGTAATGAGCAGTTCTTC.